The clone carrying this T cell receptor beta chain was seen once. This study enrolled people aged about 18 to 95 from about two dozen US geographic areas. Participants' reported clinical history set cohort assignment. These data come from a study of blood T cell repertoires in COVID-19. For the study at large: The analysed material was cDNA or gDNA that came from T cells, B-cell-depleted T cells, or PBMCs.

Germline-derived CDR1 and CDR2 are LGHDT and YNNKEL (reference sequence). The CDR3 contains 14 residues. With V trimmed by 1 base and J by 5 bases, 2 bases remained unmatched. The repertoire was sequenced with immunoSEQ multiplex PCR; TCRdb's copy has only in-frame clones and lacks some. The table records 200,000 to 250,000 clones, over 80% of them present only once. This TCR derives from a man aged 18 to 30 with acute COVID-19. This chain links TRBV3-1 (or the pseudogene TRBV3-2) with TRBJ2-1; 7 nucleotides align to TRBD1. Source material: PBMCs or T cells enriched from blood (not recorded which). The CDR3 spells CASSQAGTDNEQFF. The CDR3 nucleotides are TGTGCCAGCAGCCAAGCCGGGACAGACAATGAGCAGTTCTTC.